This T cell receptor (beta chain) was captured by sequencing in a study of regulatory T cells in long-lasting Graves disease. Study observations and caveats: Accuracy was possibly reduced by small sample size. TRBV28, TRBJ1-2 and TRBJ2-5 were segments that persistent disease favored.

Described time point: persistent/refractory GD, antithyroid drugs over 5 years with positive TRAb. RNA from PBMCs was the source of the TCR library. The patients were enrolled through endocrinology in Xi'an, China. A note on this clonotype: Antigen: not known.

The CDR3 spans 15 residues. V gave up 6 bases and J gave up 1 base, with 13 bases separating them. Germline loops: CDR1 LNHDA, CDR2 SQIVND (reference sequence). CDR3 regions were amplified by Arm-PCR using iRepertoire HTBI primers to build TCR beta libraries. TCRdb used MiXCR to reprocess the multiplex PCR reads, holding one entry per CDR3 protein. The top ten clones hold roughly 40% of a sample with more than 650,000 distinct CDR3 sequences, 25% to 35% of them seen once. The sample here was peripheral blood mononuclear cells (PBMCs), taken when the disease was refractory, from a patient treated with antithyroid drugs. This clonotype was obtained from a female donor with Graves disease. J is TRBJ1-5 and V is TRBV19, with D uncertain. The CDR3 loop reads CASRREGVSNQPQHF. For the CDR3, the DNA is TGTGCCAGTAGAAGAGAGGGAGTCAGCAATCAGCCCCAGCATTTT.